This T cell receptor beta chain was sequenced for a study of cytomegalovirus exposure and HLA in healthy donors (dated by TCRdb to 2017 to 2019). Broadly, across the study: The approximately 710 repertoires of the first cohort and the 120 validation repertoires were produced on the same platform, according to a later analysis. Besides the first cohort of under 700 subjects, a separate validation cohort made up of 90 to 150 different subjects was used. The study was designed to test whether signatures of past pathogen exposure could be identified by cataloging public T cell receptors. The study combined high-throughput TCR immunosequencing, statistical association of individual TCRs with disease status, and machine learning to predict cytomegalovirus infection status.

The full study reports these points: In a later analysis, TCRs clustered in the first cohort were found to also tend to co-occur in the 130 or so validation repertoires, with 94% of cluster scores above 0. Most TCR sequences were observed very rarely across donors, whereas some public TCRs were present in many individuals. A later analysis lacked HLA typing for the validation cohort, so it scored co-occurrence in that cohort across all 120 or so repertoires. A few of the identified cytomegalovirus-associated TCR beta chains were confirmed in vitro to be specific for cytomegalovirus antigens. The authors suggested that the approach could potentially be generalized to other disease states and immunological phenotypes. The classifier was reported to diagnose cytomegalovirus status with high specificity and sensitivity in both the original and validation cohorts. In the study, around 160 TCR beta chains were listed as associated with cytomegalovirus.

Concerning this clone itself: Its antigen is still unknown. Base qualities are missing; no much larger clone stands one base away.

The CDR3, from cysteine to phenylalanine, totals 17 residues. Kept here is only the CDR3 DNA, which spans 51 bases and is read in frame from base 1. From a lookup of the germline V gene, CDR1 and CDR2 are SGHTA and FQGNSA. Ends trimmed: V by 1 base, J by 5 bases; bases unmatched to a gene: 12. The donors belonged to the validation cohort of over a hundred subjects, which was separate from the approximately 680-subject first cohort. The library was built by means of the immunoSEQ multiplex PCR assay. For the original study's pipeline: To diagnose cytomegalovirus status from the catalog of TCR beta chain sequences, a statistical classification framework was built. This immuneACCESS table, as held by TCRdb, lists in-frame sequences with V and J called but not all clones. Of the missing ones, under half trace to an unresolved V gene in checked studies; the others have no known cause. Clone size and V and J calls were adopted from that table, with D and trimming inferred from the DNA. The sample yields about 140,000 clones; about nine tenths were counted once. Approximately 3% of the sample is taken by the ten largest.

The sequenced sample was PBMCs. This receptor chain uses TRBV7-2 and TRBJ2-7; TRBD2 lines up with 9 middle nucleotides. This TCR was sampled from a man aged 18 to 29 in good health and CMV-seronegative. The CDR3 reads CASSLVSGGLVVHEQYF. The nucleotides read TGTGCCAGCAGCTTAGTGAGCGGGGGGCTTGTTGTCCACGAGCAGTACTTC.